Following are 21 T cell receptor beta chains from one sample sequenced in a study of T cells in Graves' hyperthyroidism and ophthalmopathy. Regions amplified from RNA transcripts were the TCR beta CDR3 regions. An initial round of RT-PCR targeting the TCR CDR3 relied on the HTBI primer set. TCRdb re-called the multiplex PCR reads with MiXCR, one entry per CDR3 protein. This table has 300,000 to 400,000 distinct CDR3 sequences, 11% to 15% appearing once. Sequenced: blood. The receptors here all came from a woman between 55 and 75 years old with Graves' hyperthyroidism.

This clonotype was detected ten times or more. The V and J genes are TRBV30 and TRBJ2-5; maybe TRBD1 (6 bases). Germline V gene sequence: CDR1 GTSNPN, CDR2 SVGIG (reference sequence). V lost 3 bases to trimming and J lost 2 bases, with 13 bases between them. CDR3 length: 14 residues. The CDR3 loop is CAWRNRAQQETQYF. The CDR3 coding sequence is TGTGCCTGGAGGAACAGGGCCCAACAAGAGACCCAGTACTTC.

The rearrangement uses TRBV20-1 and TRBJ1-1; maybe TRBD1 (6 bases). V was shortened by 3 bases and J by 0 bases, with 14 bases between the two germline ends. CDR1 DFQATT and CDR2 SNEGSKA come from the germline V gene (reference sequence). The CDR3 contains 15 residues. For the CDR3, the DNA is TGCAGTGCTAGGGTGGGGGGGGCTGTGAACACTGAAGCTTTCTTT. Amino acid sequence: CSARVGGAVNTEAFF.

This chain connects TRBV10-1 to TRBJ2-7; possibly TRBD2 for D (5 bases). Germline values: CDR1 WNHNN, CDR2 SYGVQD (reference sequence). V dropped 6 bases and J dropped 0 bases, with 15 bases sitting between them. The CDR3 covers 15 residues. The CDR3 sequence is CASSPSGINSYEQYF. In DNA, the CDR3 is TGCGCCAGCAGCCCCTCCGGGATAAACTCCTACGAGCAGTACTTC.

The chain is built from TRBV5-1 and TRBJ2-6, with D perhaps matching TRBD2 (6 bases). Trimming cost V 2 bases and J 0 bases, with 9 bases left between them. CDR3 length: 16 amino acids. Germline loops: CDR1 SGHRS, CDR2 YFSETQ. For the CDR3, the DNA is TGCGCCAGCAGCTTAGACGGGAGCTCTGGGGCCAACGTCCTGACTTTC. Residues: CASSLDGSSGANVLTF.

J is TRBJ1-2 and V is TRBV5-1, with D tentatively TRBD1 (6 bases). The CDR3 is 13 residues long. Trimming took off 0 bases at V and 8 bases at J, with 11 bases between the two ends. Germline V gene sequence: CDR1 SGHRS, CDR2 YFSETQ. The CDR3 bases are TGCGCCAGCAGCTTGGCGGCAGGGGAAGGCTACACCTTC. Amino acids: CASSLAAGEGYTF.

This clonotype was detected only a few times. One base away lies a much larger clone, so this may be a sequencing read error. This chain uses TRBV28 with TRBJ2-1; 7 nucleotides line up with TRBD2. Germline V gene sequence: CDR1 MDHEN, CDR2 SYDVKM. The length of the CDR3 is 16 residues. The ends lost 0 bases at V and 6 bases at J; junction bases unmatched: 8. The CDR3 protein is CASSLWGGAGCNEQFF. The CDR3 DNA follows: TGTGCCAGCAGTTTATGGGGGGGAGCGGGGTGCAATGAGCAGTTCTTC. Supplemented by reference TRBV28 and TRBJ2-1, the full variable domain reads DVKVTQSSRYLVKRTGEKVFLECVQDMDHENMFWYRQDPGLGLRLIYFSYDVKMKEKGDIPEGYSVSREKKERFSLILESASTNQTSMYLCASSLWGGAGCNEQFFGPGTRLTVL.

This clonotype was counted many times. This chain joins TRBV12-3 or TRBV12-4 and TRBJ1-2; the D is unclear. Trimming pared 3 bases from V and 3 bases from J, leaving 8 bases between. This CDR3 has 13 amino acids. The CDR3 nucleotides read TGTGCCAGCAGTTTCGGTAGAGACTATGGCTACACCTTC. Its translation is CASSFGRDYGYTF.

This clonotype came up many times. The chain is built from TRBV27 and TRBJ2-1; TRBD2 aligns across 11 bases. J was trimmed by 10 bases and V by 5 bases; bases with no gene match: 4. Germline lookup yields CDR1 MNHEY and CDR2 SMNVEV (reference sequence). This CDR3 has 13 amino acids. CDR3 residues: CASSPTSGTEQFF. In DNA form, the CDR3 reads TGTGCCAGCAGTCCGACTAGCGGGACGGAGCAGTTCTTC.

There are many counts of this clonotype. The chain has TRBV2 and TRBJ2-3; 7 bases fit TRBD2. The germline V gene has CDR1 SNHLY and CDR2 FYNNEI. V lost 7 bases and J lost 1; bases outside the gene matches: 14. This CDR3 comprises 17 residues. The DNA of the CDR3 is TGTGCCAGCACCCACTTTGTGGGAGGGGCCCGCACAGATACGCAGTATTTT. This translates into CASTHFVGGARTDTQYF.

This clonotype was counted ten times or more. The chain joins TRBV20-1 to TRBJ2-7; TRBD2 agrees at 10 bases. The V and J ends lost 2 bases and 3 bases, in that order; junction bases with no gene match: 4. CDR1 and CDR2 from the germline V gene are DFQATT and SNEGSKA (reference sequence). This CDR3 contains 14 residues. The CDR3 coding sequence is TGCAGTGCTAGACTCCGGACTAGCGGCTACGAGCAGTACTTC. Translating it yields CSARLRTSGYEQYF.

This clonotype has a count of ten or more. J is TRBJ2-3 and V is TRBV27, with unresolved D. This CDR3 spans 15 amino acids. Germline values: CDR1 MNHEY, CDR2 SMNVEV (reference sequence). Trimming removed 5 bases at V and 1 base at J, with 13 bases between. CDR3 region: CASSPPLTRTDTQYF. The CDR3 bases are TGTGCCAGCAGTCCACCCCTTACTCGCACAGATACGCAGTATTTT.

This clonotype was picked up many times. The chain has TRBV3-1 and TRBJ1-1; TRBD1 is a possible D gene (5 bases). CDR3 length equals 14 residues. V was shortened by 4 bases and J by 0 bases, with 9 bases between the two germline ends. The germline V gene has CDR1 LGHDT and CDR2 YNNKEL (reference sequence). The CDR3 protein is CASSPTVMNTEAFF. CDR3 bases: TGTGCCAGCAGCCCGACAGTTATGAACACTGAAGCTTTCTTT.

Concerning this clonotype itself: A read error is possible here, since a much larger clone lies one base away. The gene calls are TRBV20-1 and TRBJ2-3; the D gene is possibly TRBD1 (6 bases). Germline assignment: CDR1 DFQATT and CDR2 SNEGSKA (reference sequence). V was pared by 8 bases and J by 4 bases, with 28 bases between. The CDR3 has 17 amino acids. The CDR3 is CSPSQGLGLLSADTQYF. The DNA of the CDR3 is TGCAGTCCAAGCCAGGGGCTAGGCTTGCTCAGCGCAGATACGCAGTATTTT.

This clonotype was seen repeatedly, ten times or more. CDR3 residues: CASLEGAAQETQYF. The CDR3 bases are TGTGCCAGCCTAGAGGGGGCGGCACAAGAGACCCAGTACTTC. The genes are TRBV7-2 and TRBJ2-5; 7 bases fit TRBD1. The CDR3 is 14 amino acids. Germline CDR1 is SGHTA and CDR2 is FQGNSA. After removal of 8 bases from V and 2 bases from J, the junction contained 8 bases not matched to a gene.

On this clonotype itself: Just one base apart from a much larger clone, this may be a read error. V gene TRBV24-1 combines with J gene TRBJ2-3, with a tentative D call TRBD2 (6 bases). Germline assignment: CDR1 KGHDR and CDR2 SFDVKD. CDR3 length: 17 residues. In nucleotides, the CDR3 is TGTGCCGCCAGTGATACCGTGGCGGGACCTAGCACAGATACGCAGTATTTT. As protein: CAASDTVAGPSTDTQYF.

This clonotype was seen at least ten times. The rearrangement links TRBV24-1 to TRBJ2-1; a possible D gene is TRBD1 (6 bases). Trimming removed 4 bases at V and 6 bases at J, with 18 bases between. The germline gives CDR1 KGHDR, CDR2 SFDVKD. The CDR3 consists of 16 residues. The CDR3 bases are TGTGCCACCAGTGACCGTTACCCGACAGGAGGCAATGAGCAGTTCTTC. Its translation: CATSDRYPTGGNEQFF.

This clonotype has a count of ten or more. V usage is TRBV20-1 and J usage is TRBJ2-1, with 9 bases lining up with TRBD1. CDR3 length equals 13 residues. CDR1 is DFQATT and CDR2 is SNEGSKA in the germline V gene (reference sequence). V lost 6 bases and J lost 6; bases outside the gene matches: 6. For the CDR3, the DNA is TGCAGTGCCCCGGGACAGGGAATCAATGAGCAGTTCTTC. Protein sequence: CSAPGQGINEQFF.

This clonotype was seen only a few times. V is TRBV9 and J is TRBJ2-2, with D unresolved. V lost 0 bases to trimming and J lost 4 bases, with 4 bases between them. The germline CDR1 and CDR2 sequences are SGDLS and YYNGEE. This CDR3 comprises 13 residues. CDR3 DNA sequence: TGTGCCAGCAGCGTAGCTCCCACCGGGGAGCTGTTTTTT. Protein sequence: CASSVAPTGELFF.

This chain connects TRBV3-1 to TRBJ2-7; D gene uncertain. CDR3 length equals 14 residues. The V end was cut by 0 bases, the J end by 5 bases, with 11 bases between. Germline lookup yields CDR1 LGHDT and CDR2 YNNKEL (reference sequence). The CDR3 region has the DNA TGTGCCAGCAGCCAAGATGAAGGGTTCGACGAGCAGTACTTC. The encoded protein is CASSQDEGFDEQYF.

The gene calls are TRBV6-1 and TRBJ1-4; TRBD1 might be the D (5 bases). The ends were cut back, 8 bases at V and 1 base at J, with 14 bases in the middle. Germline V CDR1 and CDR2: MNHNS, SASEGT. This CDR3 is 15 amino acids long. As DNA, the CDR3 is TGTGCCAGCGTGAAGGGGCCAGTAACTAATGAAAAACTGTTTTTT. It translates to CASVKGPVTNEKLFF.

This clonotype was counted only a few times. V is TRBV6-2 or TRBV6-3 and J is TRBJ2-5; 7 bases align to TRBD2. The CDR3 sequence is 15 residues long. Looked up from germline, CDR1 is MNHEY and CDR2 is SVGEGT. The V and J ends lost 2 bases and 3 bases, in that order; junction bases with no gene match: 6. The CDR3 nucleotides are TGTGCCAGCAGTTACGGCGGCCTAGCGGAAGAGACCCAGTACTTC. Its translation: CASSYGGLAEETQYF.